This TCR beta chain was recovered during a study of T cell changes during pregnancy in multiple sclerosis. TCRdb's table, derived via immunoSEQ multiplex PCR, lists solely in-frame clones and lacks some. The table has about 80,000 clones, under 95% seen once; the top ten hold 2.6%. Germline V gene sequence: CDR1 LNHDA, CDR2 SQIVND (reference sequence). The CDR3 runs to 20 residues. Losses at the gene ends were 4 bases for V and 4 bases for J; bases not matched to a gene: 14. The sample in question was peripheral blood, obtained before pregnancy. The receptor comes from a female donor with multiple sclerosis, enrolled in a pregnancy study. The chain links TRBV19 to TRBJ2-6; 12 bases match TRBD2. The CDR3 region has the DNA TGTGCCAGTAGTACTCGGACTAGCGGGATCCTTCCCCCCGGGGCCAACGTCCTGACTTTC. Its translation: CASSTRTSGILPPGANVLTF.